Listed below are T cell receptor beta chains from one sample, sequenced in a study of tumor-infiltrating lymphocytes in primary liver carcinoma. In TCRdb, the multiplex PCR reads were re-called with MiXCR into one record per CDR3 protein. This table has 90,000 to 150,000 distinct CDR3 sequences, around 70% appearing once. Material: tumor-adjacent normal liver tissue. The receptors shown here come from a woman aged 55-69 years with primary liver carcinoma and hepatitis B virus infection. Each CDR3 is given with its conserved first and last residue. A D gene is named only where the DNA matches it firmly. Not every row has a clone size; where given, it reads once, few, many or a size class.

V gene: TRBV29-1
D gene: -
clone size: many
CDR3 protein: CSGGPRETQYF

V gene: TRBV4-2
D gene: -
clone size: -
CDR3 protein: CASSFRENYGYAF

V gene: TRBV15
D gene: TRBD1
clone size: few
CDR3 protein: CATSFGQGLTSEQYF

V gene: TRBV4-2
D gene: -
clone size: -
CDR3 protein: CASSQVVVATGELLF

V gene: TRBV11-3
D gene: -
clone size: -
CDR3 protein: CTSSVGFNEQFF

V gene: TRBV5-4
D gene: -
clone size: -
CDR3 protein: CASSCGQGGPQHF

V gene: TRBV4-1
D gene: TRBD2
clone size: -
CDR3 protein: CASNQEGPSGSIDTQYF

V gene: TRBV13
D gene: TRBD1
clone size: -
CDR3 protein: CASSPGTAYTEASF

V gene: TRBV18
D gene: TRBD1
clone size: -
CDR3 protein: CASTPGIQGAASYNEQFF

V gene: TRBV11-2
D gene: TRBD1
clone size: many
CDR3 protein: CASSLEQGTPYEQYF

V gene: TRBV6-1
D gene: -
clone size: -
CDR3 protein: CASTRDGSGDTQYF

V gene: TRBV7-9
D gene: -
clone size: -
CDR3 protein: CASSMFWTQVFSYNEQFF

V gene: TRBV5-1
D gene: TRBD2
clone size: -
CDR3 protein: CASSHSGRCGTQYF

V gene: TRBV4-1
D gene: -
clone size: -
CDR3 protein: CASSQACWGAPPMNTEAFF

V gene: TRBV28
D gene: -
clone size: -
CDR3 protein: CASSPGGGAQTQYF

V gene: TRBV29-1
D gene: -
clone size: -
CDR3 protein: CSVAGTYSYDEQFF

V gene: TRBV20-1
D gene: -
clone size: -
CDR3 protein: CSARDRSSVHNVLIF

V gene: TRBV11-3
D gene: TRBD1
clone size: -
CDR3 protein: CANNRNMGQGFIGELFF

V gene: TRBV11-2
D gene: -
clone size: -
CDR3 protein: CASSFQQGEQYF

V gene: TRBV6-1
D gene: TRBD1
clone size: -
CDR3 protein: CVTRDRISLSFTF

V gene: TRBV5-1
D gene: TRBD1
clone size: many
CDR3 protein: CASSPDRPNEKLFF

V gene: TRBV7-9
D gene: -
clone size: many
CDR3 protein: CASSSQPVRGNEQYF

V gene: TRBV20-1
D gene: TRBD1
clone size: -
CDR3 protein: CSARGGTGGLNEQFF

V gene: TRBV5-1
D gene: -
clone size: -
CDR3 protein: CANSPNLGDERYF

V gene: TRBV28
D gene: TRBD2
clone size: many
CDR3 protein: CASSSPGLTYEQYF

V gene: TRBV4-2
D gene: TRBD2
clone size: -
CDR3 protein: CARGQGIAGRNTQYF

V gene: TRBV6-1
D gene: -
clone size: -
CDR3 protein: CASSEYRIGVQTQYF

V gene: TRBV28
D gene: -
clone size: -
CDR3 protein: CASSSPGKETQHF

V gene: TRBV11-2
D gene: -
clone size: -
CDR3 protein: CACNLVKTGRSDTQYF

V gene: TRBV29-1
D gene: -
clone size: many
CDR3 protein: CSVVTVYEQYF

V gene: TRBV4-1
D gene: -
clone size: -
CDR3 protein: CASSPWGLRRSNQPRHF

V gene: TRBV28
D gene: -
clone size: -
CDR3 protein: CASSLGGDQPQHF

V gene: TRBV2
D gene: -
clone size: -
CDR3 protein: CASSVGATEAFF

V gene: TRBV11-2
D gene: -
clone size: few
CDR3 protein: CGSCPITDTQYF

V gene: TRBV2
D gene: -
clone size: many
CDR3 protein: CASRYSGGQYNEQFF

V gene: TRBV6-5
D gene: TRBD2
clone size: -
CDR3 protein: CVSIYGLAGVYEQYF

V gene: TRBV29-1
D gene: -
clone size: -
CDR3 protein: CSVDRTGGSYGYIF

V gene: TRBV29-1
D gene: -
clone size: -
CDR3 protein: CSTSGDSGANVLTF

V gene: TRBV4-2
D gene: TRBD2
clone size: -
CDR3 protein: CASNPRTSGSTDTQYF

V gene: TRBV12-3/TRBV12-4
D gene: -
clone size: -
CDR3 protein: CASSLSGLPHHF

V gene: TRBV11-2
D gene: -
clone size: -
CDR3 protein: CTSSLVPGSFERYF

V gene: TRBV29-1
D gene: -
clone size: -
CDR3 protein: CSVVGAYRDTDTLYF

V gene: TRBV28
D gene: -
clone size: -
CDR3 protein: CASRFSGVSIQPQHF

V gene: TRBV11-2
D gene: -
clone size: -
CDR3 protein: CAGSSRGGMGGELSF

V gene: TRBV11-2
D gene: TRBD1
clone size: -
CDR3 protein: CTSSLEGYRGFYNEQLF